The clone carrying this TCR beta chain has a single count. Antigen unknown. A junction boundary mismatches the germline segment, possibly from a read error. This entry comes from a study of blood T cells in healthy people across ages. PCR was performed a second time for about 7 to 12 cycles using a sample-barcoded 5' primer and a J-beta primer mix. TCRdb reprocessed the 5' RACE reads via MiXCR and lists one record per CDR3 protein. The table includes 1.5 million to 2 million distinct CDR3 sequences, about 30% detected once. Study-wide findings and caveats: Naive and antigen-experienced cells were not separated, limiting conclusive comparison.

The source is a woman aged 25 to 39 in good health. Specimen: blood.

DNA of the CDR3: TGCAGCGTTGAACCAAACATGGCCGATGAAAAACGGTTTTTT. As protein: CSVEPNMADEKRFF. The chain uses TRBV29-1 and TRBJ1-4, with D unclear. Germline CDR1 reads SQVTM; CDR2 reads ANQGSEA. CDR3 length: 14 residues.